The 24 T cell receptor beta chains given below trace back to one sample, sequenced in a study of human T cells and chemical hapten exposure. TCRdb reprocessed the RACE reads with MiXCR, giving one entry per CDR3 protein. The data show more than 55,000 distinct CDR3 sequences, roughly 9.8% seen once. Time point described: patch test 1, 2 weeks after DPC sensitization. Treatment given: therapeutic diphenylcyclopropenone sensitization with weekly scalp DPC. The sequenced sample was whole blood, obtained in connection with sensitization to the hapten diphenylcyclopropenone (DPC). All receptors come from a woman aged 40 to 50 with alopecia areata. Some clones in this sample may be carry-over from other donors' samples.

The gene calls are TRBV29-1 and TRBJ2-2, with D possibly being TRBD2 (7 bases). There are 13 residues in the CDR3. Germline V gene lookup returns CDR1 SQVTM and CDR2 ANQGSEA. Trimming left V 7 bases short and J 7 bases short, with 16 bases between. CDR3: CSAPRGANGELFF. The CDR3 coding sequence is TGCAGCGCCCCCCGGGGGGCCAACGGGGAGCTGTTTTTT.

This clonotype was detected ten times or more. The genes are TRBV29-1 and TRBJ2-1, with a possible D match to TRBD2 (5 bases). The CDR3 runs 11 residues. Germline CDR1 is SQVTM and CDR2 is ANQGSEA. The V end was cut by 6 bases, the J end by 7 bases, with 10 bases between. CDR3 DNA: TGCAGCGTCGGGATCTTAAATGAGCAGTTCTTC. It encodes CSVGILNEQFF.

This clonotype was seen at least ten times. V and J are TRBV3-1 and TRBJ2-7; D call uncertain. Germline lookup yields CDR1 LGHDT and CDR2 YNNKEL (reference sequence). The length of the CDR3 is 11 residues. With 3 bases removed from V and 6 bases from J, the gap between germline ends came to 6 bases. CDR3 coding DNA: TGTGCCAGCAGCCAGGGCGGCGAGCAGTACTTC. Its protein is CASSQGGEQYF.

The table lists this clonotype with many counts. The gene calls are TRBV20-1 and TRBJ2-7, with D unclear. The V gene's germline CDR1 is DFQATT and CDR2 SNEGSKA (reference sequence). The V end was cut by 4 bases, the J end by 2 bases, with 21 bases between. The CDR3 runs 16 residues. The DNA for the CDR3 is TGCAGTGCTATCAGTACAAATCGAGCTCGAACCTACGAGCAGTACTTC. The encoded protein is CSAISTNRARTYEQYF.

This clonotype appeared many times. The V gene is TRBV2, the J gene TRBJ2-4; tentatively, D is TRBD2 (6 bases). Germline values: CDR1 SNHLY, CDR2 FYNNEI. This CDR3 is built from 16 residues. The V end lost 7 bases, the J end lost 3 bases, and 19 bases lay between the germline ends. CDR3 nucleotide sequence: TGTGCCAGCACCACCCGCGGGGCCCGGGACAAAAACATTCAGTACTTC. Translated: CASTTRGARDKNIQYF.

In this sample, this clonotype turned up a few times. CDR3 coding DNA: TGTGCCAGCAGCACTTTAGCGGCGGGGCAAAACATTCAGTACTTC. As protein: CASSTLAAGQNIQYF. The chain employs TRBV7-2 and TRBJ2-4; D possibly corresponds to TRBD2 (6 bases). From germline, CDR1 is SGHTA and CDR2 FQGNSA. The CDR3 totals 15 residues. V dropped 5 bases and J dropped 5 bases, with 16 bases sitting between them. Full variable domain (missing parts from reference TRBV7-2 and TRBJ2-4): GAGVSQSPSNKVTEKGKDVELRCDPISGHTALYWYRQSLGQGLEFLIYFQGNSAPDKSGLPSDRFSAERTGGSVSTLTIQRTQQEDSAVYLCASSTLAAGQNIQYFGAGTRLSVL.

This clonotype was found many times. This sequence joins TRBV11-2 and TRBJ2-5; 7 positions agree with TRBD1. CDR1 and CDR2 (germline): SGHAT, FQNNGV. V was clipped by 6 bases and J by 5 bases; unmatched bases: 3. The length of the CDR3 is 12 residues. CDR3 nucleotide sequence: TGTGCCAGCAGGAGGGGGCCGGAGACCCAGTACTTC. Translated, it gives CASRRGPETQYF.

This clonotype was counted only a few times. The rearrangement links TRBV7-2 to TRBJ2-7; the match to TRBD2 covers 9 bases. Per germline, CDR1 SGHTA and CDR2 FQGNSA. The CDR3 consists of 16 residues. V was pared by 3 bases and J by 6 bases, with 12 bases of the junction left unmatched. In nucleotides, the CDR3 is TGTGCCAGCAGCTTGCACTCGGCTAGCGGGGCTGGCGAGCAGTACTTC. This encodes CASSLHSASGAGEQYF.

By share, this clonotype counts as medium-sized. The gene calls are TRBV6-1 and TRBJ2-7; D perhaps matches TRBD2 (5 bases). CDR3 length equals 11 residues. Deletions cut 6 bases from V and 2 bases from J, with 5 bases between. Germline-derived CDR1 and CDR2 are MNHNS and SASEGT. For the CDR3, the DNA is TGTGCCAGCAGGGGAGCCTACGAGCAGTACTTC. This gives the protein CASRGAYEQYF.

This clonotype is deemed medium-sized. This chain links TRBV7-6 with TRBJ2-3; D is perhaps TRBD1 (6 bases). The CDR3 consists of 17 residues. V dropped 2 bases and J dropped 3 bases, with 18 bases sitting between them. Germline CDR1 and CDR2: SGHVS and FNYEAQ. The DNA of the CDR3 is TGTGCCAGCAGCTTAAGTCCATTAAGGGGGAAAACAGATACGCAGTATTTT. Protein: CASSLSPLRGKTDTQYF. Supplemented by reference TRBV7-6 and TRBJ2-3, the full variable domain reads GAGVSQSPRYKVTKRGQDVALRCDPISGHVSLYWYRQALGQGPEFLTYFNYEAQQDKSGLPNDRFSAERPEGSISTLTIQRTEQRDSAMYRCASSLSPLRGKTDTQYFGPGTRLTVL.

This chain uses TRBV11-2 with TRBJ1-1; D perhaps matches TRBD1 (6 bases). Germline V lookup: CDR1 SGHAT, CDR2 FQNNGV. V shed 6 bases and J shed 2 bases, with 19 bases lying between them. CDR3 length: 16 residues. DNA of the CDR3: TGTGCCAGCAGACAGATTCCGGGACAAAGAAACACTGAAGCTTTCTTT. This sequence encodes CASRQIPGQRNTEAFF. Full variable domain (missing parts from reference TRBV11-2 and TRBJ1-1): EAGVAQSPRYKIIEKRQSVAFWCNPISGHATLYWYQQILGQGPKLLIQFQNNGVVDDSQLPKDRFSAERLKGVDSTLKIQPAKLEDSAVYLCASRQIPGQRNTEAFFGQGTRLTVV.

By sample fraction, this clonotype is medium-sized. The chain combines TRBV4-1 with TRBJ1-2, with D unclear. Between the trimmed V and J ends, which lost 0 bases and 7 bases, there was a span of 12 bases. This CDR3 region has 14 residues. Germline lookup yields CDR1 MGHRA and CDR2 YSYEKL. In DNA, the CDR3 is TGCGCCAGCAGCCAAGAACAACTCCGGAGTGGCTACACCTTC. Protein: CASSQEQLRSGYTF.

The table lists this clonotype with many counts. This rearrangement joins TRBV2 to TRBJ1-1; D is perhaps TRBD1 (6 bases). The germline V and J ends were trimmed by 6 bases and 5 bases, with 19 bases remaining between them. Per germline, CDR1 SNHLY and CDR2 FYNNEI. This CDR3 spans 15 amino acids. CDR3 region: CASRDTDFRGTEAFF. The CDR3 DNA sequence: TGTGCCAGCAGGGACACCGACTTTAGGGGGACTGAAGCTTTCTTT. Complete variable domain (other parts from reference TRBV2 and TRBJ1-1): EPEVTQTPSHQVTQMGQEVILRCVPISNHLYFYWYRQILGQKVEFLVSFYNNEISEKSEIFDDQFSVERPDGSNFTLKIRSTKLEDSAMYFCASRDTDFRGTEAFFGQGTRLTVV.

This clonotype appeared a few times. This chain links TRBV5-4 with TRBJ2-3; 9 bases match TRBD2. After removal of 1 base from V and 0 bases from J, the junction contained 3 bases not matched to a gene. Germline V gives CDR1 SGHNT, CDR2 YYREEE (reference sequence). This CDR3 comprises 16 residues. The CDR3 DNA follows: TGTGCCAGCAGCTTGTGGCTAGCGGGAAGCACAGATACGCAGTATTTT. Its translation: CASSLWLAGSTDTQYF. The full variable domain, in which reference TRBV5-4 and TRBJ2-3 provide the parts outside the CDR3, is ETGVTQSPTHLIKTRGQQVTLRCSSQSGHNTVSWYQQALGQGPQFIFQYYREEENGRGNFPPRFSGLQFPNYSSELNVNALELDDSALYLCASSLWLAGSTDTQYFGPGTRLTVL.

The V and J genes are TRBV7-6 and TRBJ2-1; TRBD2 agrees at 14 bases. Germline CDR1 and CDR2: SGHVS and FNYEAQ. The CDR3 runs 16 residues. The junction had 10 bases not matched to a gene; V was cut back by 5 bases and J by 10 bases. CDR3: CASSPNQGLAGDEQFF. CDR3 coding DNA: TGTGCCAGCAGCCCGAACCAGGGACTAGCGGGGGACGAGCAGTTCTTC.

This clonotype was found many times. J is TRBJ2-2 and V is TRBV5-1; 7 bases match TRBD1. In germline, CDR1 is SGHRS, CDR2 YFSETQ. V shed 3 bases, J shed 2 bases, and the junction held 7 bases outside the gene matches. The CDR3 extends over 16 amino acids. The CDR3 region has the DNA TGCGCCAGCAGCTCCCGGGACAGCCCCAACACCGGGGAGCTGTTTTTT. Translating it yields CASSSRDSPNTGELFF.

In its sample, this clonotype was seen many times. This chain uses TRBV6-2 or TRBV6-3 with TRBJ1-5; D gene uncertain. Looked up from germline, CDR1 is MNHEY and CDR2 is SVGEGT. This CDR3 region has 14 residues. Trimming cost V 0 bases and J 2 bases, with 5 bases left between them. The CDR3: CASSYSLGNQPQHF. The DNA of the CDR3 is TGTGCCAGCAGTTACTCCTTGGGCAATCAGCCCCAGCATTTT.

This clonotype was recorded at least ten times. The chain joins TRBV28 to TRBJ2-7; D unclear. V was clipped by 6 bases and J by 9 bases, with 15 bases between them. The CDR3 consists of 12 residues. The germline V gene has CDR1 MDHEN and CDR2 SYDVKM. CDR3 sequence reads: CASSVSPLGQYF. In DNA, the CDR3 is TGTGCCAGCAGCGTTTCCCCTTTGGGGCAGTACTTC.

This clonotype was seen only once. The rearrangement joins TRBV18 to TRBJ2-5; D may be TRBD1 (5 bases). The CDR3 is 12 residues long. Deletions cut 4 bases from V and 5 bases from J, with 8 bases between. Per the germline V gene, CDR1 is KGHSH and CDR2 is LQKENI. The CDR3 loop is CASSHPGETQYF. The CDR3 nucleotides read TGTGCCAGCTCACATCCAGGGGAGACCCAGTACTTC.

This clonotype was seen many times. CDR3 DNA: TGTGCCAGCAGCTTAGGACTAGCGGGGTTAGATACGCAGTATTTT. It codes for CASSLGLAGLDTQYF. The rearrangement links TRBV7-2 to TRBJ2-3, with 11 bases matching TRBD2. Per germline, CDR1 SGHTA and CDR2 FQGNSA. The CDR3 length is 15 residues. J gave up 5 bases and V 1 base, and 2 bases lay outside the gene matches.

This clonotype was observed at least ten times. The V and J genes are TRBV7-2 and TRBJ2-1, with TRBD2 matching 14 bases. The CDR3 contains 15 residues. With V trimmed by 5 bases and J by 9 bases, 6 bases remained unmatched. Germline lookup yields CDR1 SGHTA and CDR2 FQGNSA. CDR3 nucleotide sequence: TGTGCCAGCAGCACTGGACTAGCGGGGGGTCCTGAGCAGTTCTTC. The encoded protein is CASSTGLAGGPEQFF.

This rearrangement joins TRBV20-1 to TRBJ1-2, with D possibly matching TRBD1 (5 bases). Germline CDR1 is DFQATT and CDR2 is SNEGSKA (reference sequence). The CDR3 length is 13 residues. V was cut by 6 bases and J by 2 bases, with 13 bases left in between. Here the CDR3 DNA reads TGCAGTGCGGGGTCGGGACCCAACTATGGCTACACCTTC. Amino acids: CSAGSGPNYGYTF.

There are many counts of this clonotype. The chain couples TRBV10-1 to TRBJ2-3; D is possibly TRBD2 (6 bases). The germline V and J ends were trimmed by 7 bases and 2 bases, with 10 bases remaining between them. Germline V gives CDR1 WNHNN, CDR2 SYGVQD (reference sequence). The CDR3 has 13 residues. CDR3 sequence reads: CASNRGTTDTQYF. CDR3 coding DNA: TGCGCCAGCAATCGGGGGACCACAGATACGCAGTATTTT.

This clonotype came up a few times. The gene calls are TRBV18 and TRBJ2-4; perhaps TRBD1 as D (6 bases). Germline V gene lookup returns CDR1 KGHSH and CDR2 LQKENI. The CDR3 length is 14 residues. The germline V and J ends were trimmed by 6 bases and 6 bases, with 15 bases remaining between them. CDR3 sequence reads: CASSRGPGANIQYF. The CDR3 DNA sequence: TGTGCCAGCTCCCGGGGCCCAGGGGCAAACATTCAGTACTTC.